The entry below describes one T cell receptor beta chain. Its antigen is unknown. From its cysteine to its phenylalanine, the CDR3 spans 16 amino acids. Nucleotide data are not available. To determine HCMV serostatus, a commercial ELISA kit was used to detect HCMV-specific IgG in serum. Peripheral blood mononuclear cells were isolated from blood by Ficoll density gradient centrifugation. The reads were generated on an Illumina HiSeq 2000. 5'RACE template switching, by which a universal primer site and unique molecular identifiers were added, was used to make TCR beta cDNA libraries. cDNA synthesis was primed from the TCR beta constant segment, followed by two successive PCR amplification steps. The study's own analysis went as follows. MIGEC was used to demultiplex reads and group the reads by UMI, and MiTCR was used to assemble and quantify clonotypes. To exclude erroneous sequences, any TCR cDNA sequence not supported by at least two reads was discarded. The tcR package was used for downstream repertoire analysis, and clonotypes were matched between fractions using CDR3 nucleotide sequence together with V segment. VDJmatch was used to annotate antigen specificity against VDJdb, with one amino acid substitution allowed in CDR3. The reads, reprocessed by TCRdb, yield one row per CDR3 protein sequence and no DNA. TCRdb, not the original authors, processed these V and J calls. This specimen's table enumerates 150,000 or so distinct CDR3 sequences. The top ten hold 30% to 45% of the sample.

The data originate from a study of T cells expressing NK-cell markers (dated by TCRdb to about 2020). Study-level background: Three sorted T-cell subsets (CD3+CD56+NKG2C+, CD3+CD56+NKG2C- and CD3+CD56-NKG2C+) from eight donors had their TCR beta-chain repertoires profiled. Among the eight sequenced donors, seven were HCMV-seropositive and one was HCMV-seronegative. All eight donors whose samples were sequenced were randomly selected healthy volunteers, three of them men and five women. Libraries were sequenced as 2 x 150 bp reads on Illumina HiSeq 2000/2500, MiSeq or NextSeq.

What the study reported, not specific to this receptor: In 5 to 7 donors, the dominant CD3+CD56+NKG2C+ clonotypes ranked among the top 10 CD8+ clonotypes, making up roughly 1.0-7.0% of CD8+ T cells. Whether the expanded NKG2C-expressing T cell clones were specific for HCMV antigens was left unclear. Those dominant clonotypes were again the most abundant among CD3+CD56-NKG2C+ cells in a few donors, at roughly 25-60.1%.

The chain joins TRBV12-3 or TRBV12-4 to TRBJ2-1; with no DNA, the TCRdb D assignment of TRBD2 cannot be verified. What was sequenced was blood T cells: a sorted CD56 or NKG2C T cell subset, CD4+ or CD8+ T cells, or bulk PBMC T cells (not recorded which). This clonotype was sampled from a woman between 50 and 59 years old in good health. Donor details come from another sample of the same person, matched by shared clones. The CDR3 corresponds to CASSWTSGSSYNEQFF.